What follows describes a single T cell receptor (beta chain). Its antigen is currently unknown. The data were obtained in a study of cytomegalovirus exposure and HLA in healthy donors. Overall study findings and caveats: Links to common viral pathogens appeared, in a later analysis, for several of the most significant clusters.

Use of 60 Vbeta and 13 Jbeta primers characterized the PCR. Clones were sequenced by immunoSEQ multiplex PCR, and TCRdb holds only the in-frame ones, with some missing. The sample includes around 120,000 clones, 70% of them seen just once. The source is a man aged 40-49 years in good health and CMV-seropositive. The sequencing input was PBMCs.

CDR3 in DNA: TGTGCCAGCAGCGCCCCGGGACAGGGGGCCTCCGGGGAGCTGTTTTTT. It encodes CASSAPGQGASGELFF. This chain uses TRBV9 with TRBJ2-2; 12 bases fit TRBD1. Looked up from germline, CDR1 is SGDLS and CDR2 is YYNGEE. With 3 bases clipped from V and 6 bases from J, the junction kept 6 bases outside the gene matches. This CDR3 contains 16 residues. The full variable domain, with the rest looked up from reference TRBV9 and TRBJ2-2, is DSGVTQTPKHLITATGQRVTLRCSPRSGDLSVYWYQQSLDQGLQFLIQYYNGEERAKGNILERFSAQQFPDLHSELNLSSLELGDSALYFCASSAPGQGASGELFFGEGSRLTVL.